This T cell receptor (beta chain) emerged from a study of T cell responses to AZD1222 COVID-19 vaccine. Study results and limitations: Clonal diversity may have been underestimated, and the donors were mostly white British, with more females than males. At 160-218 and 743-854, vaccine-associated CD4 TCRs were dominant, and they spanned spike.

Libraries were prepared by immunoSEQ multiplex PCR; TCRdb keeps only in-frame clonotypes and omits some of them. The repertoire includes about 180,000 clones, 70% to 90% of them detected once, and 11% sits in the top ten. In its sample, this clone was seen once. Its antigen remains unknown. Germline loops: CDR1 MGHRA, CDR2 YSYEKL. With 6 bases clipped from V and 2 bases from J, the junction kept 10 bases outside the gene matches. The CDR3 is made up of 16 amino acids. The rearrangement joins TRBV4-1 to TRBJ2-1; 7 positions match TRBD1. The TCR comes from an adult who received the AZD1222 COVID-19 vaccine. The specimen was peripheral blood, collected 28 days after the second AZD1222 dose. Here the CDR3 reads CASRFNRDSTYNEQFF. CDR3 nucleotide sequence: TGCGCCAGCAGATTCAACCGGGACAGCACCTACAATGAGCAGTTCTTC.